Listed below are T cell receptor beta chains from one sample, sequenced in a study of identifying expanded T cells in peripheral blood. The repertoire was sequenced with immunoSEQ multiplex PCR; TCRdb's copy has only in-frame clones and lacks some. The sample has about 50,000 clones, over 75% seen once. Sequenced material: blood. The source of these receptors is a person aged 18 to 75 in good health. Each CDR3 is given with its conserved first and last residue. Each record gives: J gene, V gene, clone size, D gene, CDR3 protein, CDR3 DNA. A D gene is named only where the DNA matches it firmly. Some rows have no size entry. The others give once, few or many, or a class for an expanded clone.

J gene: TRBJ2-3
V gene: TRBV7-2
clone size: .
D gene: .
CDR3 protein: CASSRVDTQYF
CDR3 DNA: TGTGCCAGCAGCCGAGTCGATACGCAGTATTTT

J gene: TRBJ1-2
V gene: TRBV29-1
clone size: .
D gene: .
CDR3 protein: CSVAGDILNGYTF
CDR3 DNA: TGCAGCGTGGCAGGGGATATATTAAATGGCTACACCTTC

J gene: TRBJ2-3
V gene: TRBV5-1
clone size: .
D gene: .
CDR3 protein: CASSLNGMATDTQYF
CDR3 DNA: TGCGCCAGCAGCTTAAACGGGATGGCTACAGATACGCAGTATTTT

J gene: TRBJ2-3
V gene: TRBV5-4
clone size: .
D gene: .
CDR3 protein: CASSSSSLSLTDTQYF
CDR3 DNA: TGTGCCAGCAGCTCTTCTAGCCTGTCGTTGACAGATACGCAGTATTTT

J gene: TRBJ1-2
V gene: TRBV19
clone size: .
D gene: TRBD1
CDR3 protein: CASSWTGEDRYGYTF
CDR3 DNA: TGTGCCAGTAGTTGGACAGGGGAAGATAGGTATGGCTACACCTTC

J gene: TRBJ1-1
V gene: TRBV5-1
clone size: .
D gene: .
CDR3 protein: CASSLSSANTEAFF
CDR3 DNA: TGCGCCAGCAGCTTGTCATCAGCGAACACTGAAGCTTTCTTT

J gene: TRBJ1-2
V gene: TRBV9
clone size: .
D gene: .
CDR3 protein: CASSVGGGYGYTF
CDR3 DNA: TGTGCCAGCAGCGTAGGAGGAGGCTATGGCTACACCTTC

J gene: TRBJ1-6
V gene: TRBV5-6
clone size: .
D gene: .
CDR3 protein: CASRWRGSYNSPLHF
CDR3 DNA: TGTGCCAGCAGGTGGAGGGGGAGTTATAATTCACCCCTCCACTTT

J gene: TRBJ1-5
V gene: TRBV9
clone size: .
D gene: TRBD1
CDR3 protein: CASSVGGQKDQPQHF
CDR3 DNA: TGTGCCAGCAGCGTAGGGGGACAGAAGGATCAGCCCCAGCATTTT

J gene: TRBJ1-2
V gene: TRBV30
clone size: .
D gene: .
CDR3 protein: CAWSVPKTAVYGYTF
CDR3 DNA: TGTGCCTGGAGTGTCCCAAAGACGGCAGTCTATGGCTACACCTTC

J gene: TRBJ1-5
V gene: TRBV7-2
clone size: .
D gene: TRBD1
CDR3 protein: CASSPGTGGYQPQHF
CDR3 DNA: TGTGCCAGCAGCCCGGGGACAGGGGGCTATCAGCCCCAGCATTTT

J gene: TRBJ2-1
V gene: TRBV18
clone size: .
D gene: .
CDR3 protein: CASSRKGEQFF
CDR3 DNA: TGTGCCAGCTCCCGGAAGGGTGAGCAGTTCTTC

J gene: TRBJ1-1
V gene: TRBV28
clone size: .
D gene: TRBD1
CDR3 protein: CASSSGQGKTFF
CDR3 DNA: TGTGCCAGCAGTTCAGGACAGGGGAAAACTTTCTTT

J gene: TRBJ2-3
V gene: TRBV7-2
clone size: few
D gene: .
CDR3 protein: CASSRRIELTDTQYF
CDR3 DNA: TGTGCCAGCAGCCGCCGGATAGAACTCACAGATACGCAGTATTTT

J gene: TRBJ2-1
V gene: TRBV11-2
clone size: .
D gene: TRBD2
CDR3 protein: CASSKVLAINEQFF
CDR3 DNA: TGTGCCAGCAGCAAAGTACTAGCGATCAATGAGCAGTTCTTC

J gene: TRBJ1-5
V gene: TRBV27
clone size: .
D gene: .
CDR3 protein: CASSSTGAQPQHF
CDR3 DNA: TGTGCCAGCAGTTCTACGGGGGCTCAGCCCCAGCATTTT

J gene: TRBJ2-5
V gene: TRBV2
clone size: .
D gene: .
CDR3 protein: CASSPRGRIGQETQYF
CDR3 DNA: TGTGCCAGCAGTCCAAGAGGCAGGATCGGACAAGAGACCCAGTACTTC

J gene: TRBJ1-2
V gene: TRBV18
clone size: once
D gene: .
CDR3 protein: CASSRDRPDGQAYGYTF
CDR3 DNA: TGTGCCAGCTCACGAGACCGACCGGATGGGCAAGCCTATGGCTACACCTTC

J gene: TRBJ2-3
V gene: TRBV7-2
clone size: .
D gene: .
CDR3 protein: CASSEGNTDTQYF
CDR3 DNA: TGTGCCAGCAGCGAGGGTAACACAGATACGCAGTATTTT

J gene: TRBJ2-2
V gene: TRBV5-1
clone size: .
D gene: TRBD1
CDR3 protein: CASSPGTGVAGELFF
CDR3 DNA: TGCGCCAGCAGCCCCGGGACAGGCGTTGCCGGGGAGCTGTTTTTT

J gene: TRBJ2-5
V gene: TRBV5-6
clone size: .
D gene: TRBD2
CDR3 protein: CASSMGLAGGSQYF
CDR3 DNA: TGTGCCAGCAGCATGGGACTAGCGGGAGGTTCCCAGTACTTC

J gene: TRBJ1-1
V gene: TRBV19
clone size: .
D gene: TRBD1
CDR3 protein: CASSVGTGWPTEAFF
CDR3 DNA: TGTGCCAGTAGTGTGGGGACAGGGTGGCCCACTGAAGCTTTCTTT

J gene: TRBJ2-7
V gene: TRBV12-5
clone size: .
D gene: .
CDR3 protein: CASAPGPYEQYF
CDR3 DNA: TGTGCTAGTGCCCCGGGCCCCTACGAGCAGTACTTC

J gene: TRBJ2-1
V gene: TRBV28
clone size: .
D gene: TRBD2
CDR3 protein: CASSSSGAGTEQFF
CDR3 DNA: TGTGCCAGCAGTTCCAGCGGGGCAGGGACTGAGCAGTTCTTC